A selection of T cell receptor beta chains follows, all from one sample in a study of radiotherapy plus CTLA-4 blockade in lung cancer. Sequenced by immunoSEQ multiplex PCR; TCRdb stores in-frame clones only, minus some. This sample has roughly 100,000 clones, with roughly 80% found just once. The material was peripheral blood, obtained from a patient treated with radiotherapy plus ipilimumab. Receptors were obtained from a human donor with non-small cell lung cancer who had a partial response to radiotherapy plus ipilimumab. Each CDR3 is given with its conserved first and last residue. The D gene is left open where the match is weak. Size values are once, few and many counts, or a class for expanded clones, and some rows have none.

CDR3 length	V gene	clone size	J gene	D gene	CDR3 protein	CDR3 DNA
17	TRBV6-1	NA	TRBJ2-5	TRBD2	CASSDGTSGRVGETQYF	TGTGCCAGCAGTGACGGGACTAGCGGGAGGGTTGGGGAGACCCAGTACTTC
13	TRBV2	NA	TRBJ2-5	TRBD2	CASRLTSGETQYF	TGTGCCAGCAGGCTGACTAGCGGAGAGACCCAGTACTTC
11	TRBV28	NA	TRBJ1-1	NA	CASHRDPQAFF	TGTGCCAGCCACAGGGACCCCCAAGCTTTCTTT
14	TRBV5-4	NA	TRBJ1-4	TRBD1	CASSSDRVDEKLFF	TGTGCCAGCAGCTCGGACAGGGTGGATGAAAAACTGTTTTTT
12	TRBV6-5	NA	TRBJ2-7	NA	CASSRNRVEQYF	TGTGCCAGCAGCCGAAACAGGGTCGAGCAGTACTTC
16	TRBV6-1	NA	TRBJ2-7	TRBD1	CASSEVWDRGSYEQYF	TGTGCCAGCAGTGAAGTTTGGGACAGGGGTTCCTACGAGCAGTACTTC
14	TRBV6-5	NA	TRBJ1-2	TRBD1	CASSPPGTGDGYTF	TGTGCCAGCAGTCCTCCCGGGACAGGGGATGGCTACACCTTC
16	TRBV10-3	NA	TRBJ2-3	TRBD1	CAIRPGQGKETDTQYF	TGTGCCATCAGACCGGGACAGGGGAAGGAGACAGATACGCAGTATTTT
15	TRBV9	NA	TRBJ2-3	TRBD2	CASSVAGGSTDTQYF	TGTGCCAGCAGCGTAGCGGGAGGGAGCACAGATACGCAGTATTTT
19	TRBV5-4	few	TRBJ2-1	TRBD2	CASSLAGLAGGSIYNEQFF	TGTGCCAGCAGCTTGGCCGGACTAGCGGGAGGGTCGATCTACAATGAGCAGTTCTTC
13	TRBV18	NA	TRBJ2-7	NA	CATGAGAGYEQYF	TGTGCCACGGGGGCGGGAGCCGGCTACGAGCAGTACTTC
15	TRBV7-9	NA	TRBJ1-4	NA	CASSLGGQNTEKLFF	TGTGCCAGCAGCTTAGGAGGTCAGAATACCGAAAAACTGTTTTTT
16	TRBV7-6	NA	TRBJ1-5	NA	CASSLGQGMSNQPQHF	TGTGCCAGCAGCTTGGGTCAGGGTATGAGCAATCAGCCCCAGCATTTT
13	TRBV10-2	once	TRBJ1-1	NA	CASSVGQNTEAFF	TGCGCCAGCAGTGTGGGACAGAACACTGAAGCTTTCTTT
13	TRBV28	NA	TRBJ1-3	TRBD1	CASSKDRGNTIYF	TGTGCCAGCAGTAAGGACAGGGGAAACACCATATATTTT
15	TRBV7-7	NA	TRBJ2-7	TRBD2	CASSPRLAGAYEQYF	TGTGCCAGCAGCCCCCGACTAGCGGGGGCCTACGAGCAGTACTTC
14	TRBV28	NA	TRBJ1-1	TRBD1	CASRETGGNTEAFF	TGTGCCAGCAGAGAGACAGGGGGGAACACTGAAGCTTTCTTT
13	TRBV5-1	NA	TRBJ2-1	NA	CASSLVLGNEQFF	TGCGCCAGCAGCTTGGTGCTAGGCAATGAGCAGTTCTTC
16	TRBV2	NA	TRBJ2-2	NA	CASSDSGQGGTGELFF	TGTGCCAGCAGTGATTCAGGCCAGGGAGGCACCGGGGAGCTGTTTTTT
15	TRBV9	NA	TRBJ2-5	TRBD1	CASSGRTGGGETQYF	TGTGCCAGCAGCGGGAGGACAGGGGGCGGAGAGACCCAGTACTTC
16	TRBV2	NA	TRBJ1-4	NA	CASSASTGTTNEKLFF	TGTGCCAGCAGTGCAAGCACAGGGACAACTAATGAAAAACTGTTTTTT
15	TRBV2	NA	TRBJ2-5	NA	CASSVQGARGETQYF	TGTGCCAGCAGCGTCCAAGGGGCGAGGGGGGAGACCCAGTACTTC
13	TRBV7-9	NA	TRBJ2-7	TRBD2	CASSKRENYEQYF	TGTGCCAGCAGCAAGCGGGAGAATTACGAGCAGTACTTC
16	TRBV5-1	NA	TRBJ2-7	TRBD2	CASSQGTSGGGYEQYF	TGCGCCAGCAGCCAGGGGACTAGCGGGGGGGGCTACGAGCAGTACTTC
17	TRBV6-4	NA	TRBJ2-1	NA	CASSDQAKGGSYNEQFF	TGTGCCAGCAGTGACCAGGCTAAGGGGGGGTCCTACAATGAGCAGTTCTTC
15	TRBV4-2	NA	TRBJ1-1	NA	CASSQPGQLNTEAFF	TGTGCCAGCAGCCAACCTGGACAATTGAACACTGAAGCTTTCTTT
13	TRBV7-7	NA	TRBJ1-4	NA	CASSPGGGEKLFF	TGTGCCAGCAGCCCGGGCGGGGGCGAAAAACTGTTTTTT
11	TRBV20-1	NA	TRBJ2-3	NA	CSGEVVDTQYF	TGCAGTGGAGAGGTCGTAGATACGCAGTATTTT
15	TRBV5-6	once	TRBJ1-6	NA	CASSRDGGPNSPLHF	TGTGCCAGCAGCCGGGACGGGGGGCCGAATTCACCCCTCCACTTT
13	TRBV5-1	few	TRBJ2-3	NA	CASSFRETDTQYF	TGCGCCAGCAGCTTCCGGGAAACAGATACGCAGTATTTT
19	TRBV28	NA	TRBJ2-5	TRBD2	CAIYPSPGLAPSQETTQYF	TGTGCCATCTACCCCTCCCCGGGACTAGCGCCGAGCCAAGAGACGACCCAGTACTTC
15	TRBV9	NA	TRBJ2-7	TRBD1	CASSLTGTENYEQYF	TGTGCCAGCAGCCTCACGGGGACAGAGAACTACGAGCAGTACTTC
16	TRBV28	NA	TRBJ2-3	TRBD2	CASSLLAGGSTDTQYF	TGTGCCAGCAGTCTACTAGCGGGAGGGAGCACAGATACGCAGTATTTT
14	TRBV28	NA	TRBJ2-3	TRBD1	CASTRTGWTDTQYF	TGTGCCAGCACCCGGACAGGGTGGACAGATACGCAGTATTTT
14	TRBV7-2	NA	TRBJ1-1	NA	CASSLNRVGTEAFF	TGTGCCAGCAGCTTAAACAGGGTGGGCACTGAAGCTTTCTTT
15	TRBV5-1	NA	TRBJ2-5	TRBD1	CASRGSGGNVETQYF	TGCGCCAGCAGGGGGTCAGGGGGCAACGTTGAGACCCAGTACTTC
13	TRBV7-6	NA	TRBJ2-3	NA	CASSLSREDTRYF	TGTGCCAGCAGCTTATCAAGGGAGGATACGCGGTATTTT
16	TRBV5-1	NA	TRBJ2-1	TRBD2	CASSRTPSGQHNEQFF	TGCGCCAGCAGCCGCACCCCTAGCGGGCAACACAATGAGCAGTTCTTC
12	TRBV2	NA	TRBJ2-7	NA	CASSPLAIEQYF	TGTGCCAGCAGCCCACTAGCCATCGAGCAGTACTTC
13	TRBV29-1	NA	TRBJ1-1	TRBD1	CSASQPGGKGAFF	TGCAGCGCCTCCCAGCCAGGGGGCAAGGGGGCTTTCTTT
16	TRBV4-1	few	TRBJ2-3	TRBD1	CASSHRDRTYADTQYF	TGCGCCAGCAGCCATCGGGACAGGACATACGCAGATACGCAGTATTTT
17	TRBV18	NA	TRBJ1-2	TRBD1	CASSPPATGTGGYGYTF	TGTGCCAGCTCACCCCCAGCGACCGGGACAGGGGGCTATGGCTACACCTTC
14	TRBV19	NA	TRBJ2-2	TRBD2	CASGGLAGAGELFF	TGTGCCAGTGGGGGACTAGCGGGAGCCGGGGAGCTGTTTTTT
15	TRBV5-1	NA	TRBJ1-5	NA	CASRWGGDMSQPQHF	TGCGCCAGCCGCTGGGGAGGGGATATGAGTCAGCCCCAGCATTTT
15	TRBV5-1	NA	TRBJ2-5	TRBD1	CASTYFPGGAETQYF	TGCGCCAGCACCTACTTCCCAGGGGGCGCAGAGACCCAGTACTTC
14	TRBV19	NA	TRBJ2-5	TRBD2	CASSIGTSLETQYF	TGTGCCAGTAGTATAGGGACTAGCTTGGAGACCCAGTACTTC
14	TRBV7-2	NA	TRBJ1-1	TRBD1	CASSLDRGDTEAFF	TGTGCCAGCAGCTTAGACAGGGGGGACACTGAAGCTTTCTTT
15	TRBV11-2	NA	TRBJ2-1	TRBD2	CASSLRLAGALEQFF	TGTGCCAGCAGCTTACGTCTAGCGGGAGCTCTGGAGCAGTTCTTC
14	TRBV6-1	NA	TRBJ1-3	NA	CASNARGSGNTIYF	TGTGCCAGCAACGCCAGGGGCTCTGGAAACACCATATATTTT
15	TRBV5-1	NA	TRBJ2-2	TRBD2	CASSFGGRYAGELFF	TGCGCCAGCAGCTTTGGCGGGAGGTACGCCGGGGAGCTGTTTTTT
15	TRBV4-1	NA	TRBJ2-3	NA	CASSPRDSNTDTQYF	TGCGCCAGCAGCCCCCGGGACTCTAACACAGATACGCAGTATTTT
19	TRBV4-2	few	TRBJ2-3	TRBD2	CASSQESLPTLARTDTQYF	TGTGCCAGCAGCCAAGAGTCTCTCCCGACACTAGCGAGGACAGATACGCAGTATTTT
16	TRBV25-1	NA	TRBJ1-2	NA	CASSEYRDAPAGGYTF	TGTGCCAGCAGTGAATATAGGGACGCGCCCGCGGGGGGCTACACCTTC
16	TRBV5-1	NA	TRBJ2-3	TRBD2	CASSLGGLADTDTQYF	TGCGCCAGCAGCTTGGGGGGACTAGCGGACACAGATACGCAGTATTTT
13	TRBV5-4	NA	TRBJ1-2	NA	CASSLDRKSGYTF	TGTGCCAGCAGCTTGGACAGGAAATCCGGCTACACCTTC
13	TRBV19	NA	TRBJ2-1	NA	CASSPHSGNEQFF	TGTGCCAGTAGTCCCCACTCAGGGAATGAGCAGTTCTTC
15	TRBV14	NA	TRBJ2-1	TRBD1	CASSRRQGSYNEQFF	TGTGCCAGCAGCCGAAGACAGGGTTCCTACAATGAGCAGTTCTTC
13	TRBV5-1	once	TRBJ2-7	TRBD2	CASSSVGPSGAHF	TGCGCCAGCAGCTCGGTCGGACCGAGCGGGGCACACTTC
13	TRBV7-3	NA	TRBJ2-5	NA	CASSLLSEGTQYF	TGTGCCAGCAGCCTCCTTTCAGAGGGGACCCAGTACTTC
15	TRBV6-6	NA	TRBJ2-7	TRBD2	CASRARSGRAGEQYF	TGTGCCAGCAGAGCCCGTAGCGGGAGGGCCGGGGAGCAGTACTTC